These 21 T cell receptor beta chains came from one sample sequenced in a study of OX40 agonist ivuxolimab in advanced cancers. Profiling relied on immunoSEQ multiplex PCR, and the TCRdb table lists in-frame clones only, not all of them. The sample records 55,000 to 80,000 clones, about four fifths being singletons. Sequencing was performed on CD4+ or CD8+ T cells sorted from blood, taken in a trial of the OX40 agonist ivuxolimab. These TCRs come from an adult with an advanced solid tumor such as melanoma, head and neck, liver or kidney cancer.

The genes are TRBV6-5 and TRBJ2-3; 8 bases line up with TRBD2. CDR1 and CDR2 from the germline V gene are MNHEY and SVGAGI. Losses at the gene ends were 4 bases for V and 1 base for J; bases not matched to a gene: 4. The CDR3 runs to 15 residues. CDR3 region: CASSSAGGRTDTQYF. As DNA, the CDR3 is TGTGCCAGCAGTTCCGCGGGGGGCCGCACAGATACGCAGTATTTT.

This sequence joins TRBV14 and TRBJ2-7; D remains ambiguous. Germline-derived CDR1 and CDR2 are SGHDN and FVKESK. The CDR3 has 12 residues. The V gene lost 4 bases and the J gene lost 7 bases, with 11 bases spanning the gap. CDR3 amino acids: CASSPLPGEQYF. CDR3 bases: TGTGCCAGCAGCCCCCTACCGGGTGAGCAGTACTTC.

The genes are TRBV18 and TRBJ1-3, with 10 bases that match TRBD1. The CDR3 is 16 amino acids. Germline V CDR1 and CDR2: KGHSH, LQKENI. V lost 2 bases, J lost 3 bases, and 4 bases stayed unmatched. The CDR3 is CASSPIGTGVGNTIYF. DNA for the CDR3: TGTGCCAGCTCACCAATCGGGACAGGGGTTGGAAACACCATATATTTT.

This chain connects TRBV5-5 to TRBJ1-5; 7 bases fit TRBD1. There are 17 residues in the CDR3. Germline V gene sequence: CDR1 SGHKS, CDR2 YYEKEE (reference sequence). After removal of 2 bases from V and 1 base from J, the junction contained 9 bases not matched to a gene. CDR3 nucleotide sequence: TGTGCCAGCAGCTTTAATCACAGGGGTGGGAGCAATCAGCCCCAGCATTTT. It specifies CASSFNHRGGSNQPQHF.

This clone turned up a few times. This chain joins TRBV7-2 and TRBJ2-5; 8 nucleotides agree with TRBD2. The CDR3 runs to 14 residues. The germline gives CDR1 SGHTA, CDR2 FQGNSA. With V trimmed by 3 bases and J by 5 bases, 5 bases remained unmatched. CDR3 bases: TGTGCCAGCAGCTTTGGCGGGGGGCTGGAGACCCAGTACTTC. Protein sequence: CASSFGGGLETQYF.

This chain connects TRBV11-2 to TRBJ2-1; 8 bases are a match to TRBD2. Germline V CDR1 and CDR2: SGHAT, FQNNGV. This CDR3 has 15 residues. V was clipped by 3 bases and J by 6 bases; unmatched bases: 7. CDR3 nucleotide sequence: TGTGCCAGCAGCTTGACACGGGGGGGGACCAATGAGCAGTTCTTC. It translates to CASSLTRGGTNEQFF.

In nucleotides, the CDR3 is TGTGCCAGCAGCCAAGTTTCGGAGGGCAATCAGCCCCAGCATTTT. It translates to CASSQVSEGNQPQHF. The genes are TRBV4-2 and TRBJ1-5, with D hard to call. Germline loops: CDR1 LGHNA, CDR2 YNFKEQ. V was clipped by 1 base and J by 2 bases, with 9 bases between them. There are 15 residues in the CDR3.

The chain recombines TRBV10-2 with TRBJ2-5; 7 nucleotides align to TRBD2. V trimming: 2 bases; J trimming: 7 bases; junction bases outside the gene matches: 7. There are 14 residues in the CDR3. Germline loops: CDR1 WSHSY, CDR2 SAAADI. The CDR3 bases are TGCGCCAGCAGTGAGACGAGGGAGGGAGTGACCCAGTACTTC. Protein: CASSETREGVTQYF.

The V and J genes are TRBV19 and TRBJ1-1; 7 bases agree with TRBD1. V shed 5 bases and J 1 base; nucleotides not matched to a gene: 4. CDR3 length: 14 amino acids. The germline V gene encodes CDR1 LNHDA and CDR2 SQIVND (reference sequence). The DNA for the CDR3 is TGTGCCAGTAGTTCCCAGGGGGAGAACACTGAAGCTTTCTTT. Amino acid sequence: CASSSQGENTEAFF.

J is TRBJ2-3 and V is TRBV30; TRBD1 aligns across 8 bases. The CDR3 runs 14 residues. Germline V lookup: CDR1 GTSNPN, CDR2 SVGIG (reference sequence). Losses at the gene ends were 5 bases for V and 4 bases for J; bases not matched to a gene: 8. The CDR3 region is CAWGPDREPDTQYF. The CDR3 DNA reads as TGTGCCTGGGGGCCGGACAGGGAGCCAGATACGCAGTATTTT.

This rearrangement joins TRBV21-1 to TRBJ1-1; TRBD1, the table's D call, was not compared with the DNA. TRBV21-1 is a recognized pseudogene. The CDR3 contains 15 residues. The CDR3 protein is CASRDRGASNTEAFF. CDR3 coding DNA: TGTGCCAGCAGGGACAGGGGGGCCTCGAACACTGAAGCTTTCTTT.

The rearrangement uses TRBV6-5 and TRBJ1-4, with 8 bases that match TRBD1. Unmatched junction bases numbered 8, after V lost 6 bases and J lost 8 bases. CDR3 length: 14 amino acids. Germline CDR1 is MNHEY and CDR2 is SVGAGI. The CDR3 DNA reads TGTGCCAGCAGACCCTCAGGGGGCCAAGAAAAACTGTTTTTT. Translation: CASRPSGGQEKLFF.

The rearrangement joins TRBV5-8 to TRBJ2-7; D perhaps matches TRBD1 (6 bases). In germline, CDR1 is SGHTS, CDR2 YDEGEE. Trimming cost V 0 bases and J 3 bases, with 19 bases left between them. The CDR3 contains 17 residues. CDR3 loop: CASSLVQGSRPYYEQYF. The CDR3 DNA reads TGTGCCAGCAGCTTGGTACAGGGTTCGAGGCCCTACTACGAGCAGTACTTC.

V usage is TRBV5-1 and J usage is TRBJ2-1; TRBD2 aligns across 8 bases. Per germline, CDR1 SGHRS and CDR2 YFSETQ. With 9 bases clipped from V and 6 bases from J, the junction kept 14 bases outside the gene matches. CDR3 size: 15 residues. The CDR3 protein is CATALGLDNINEQFF. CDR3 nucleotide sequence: TGCGCCACCGCTTTGGGACTAGACAATATCAATGAGCAGTTCTTC.

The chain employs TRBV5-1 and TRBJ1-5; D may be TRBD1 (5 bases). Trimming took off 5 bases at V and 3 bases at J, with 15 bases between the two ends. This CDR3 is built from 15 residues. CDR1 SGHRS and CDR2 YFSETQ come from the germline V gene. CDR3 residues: CASRLGAGNNQPQHF. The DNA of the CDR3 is TGCGCCAGCAGGCTGGGAGCAGGGAACAATCAGCCCCAGCATTTT.

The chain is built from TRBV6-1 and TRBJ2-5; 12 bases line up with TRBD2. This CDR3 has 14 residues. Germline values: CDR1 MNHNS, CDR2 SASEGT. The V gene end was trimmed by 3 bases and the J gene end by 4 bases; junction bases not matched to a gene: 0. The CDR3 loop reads CASSETSGGETQYF. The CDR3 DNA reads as TGTGCCAGCAGTGAGACTAGCGGGGGAGAGACCCAGTACTTC.

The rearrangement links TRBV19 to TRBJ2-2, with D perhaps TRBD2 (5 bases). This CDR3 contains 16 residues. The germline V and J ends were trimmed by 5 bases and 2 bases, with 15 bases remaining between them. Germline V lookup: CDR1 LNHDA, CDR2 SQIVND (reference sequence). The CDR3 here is CASSLRGGGNTGELFF. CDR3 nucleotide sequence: TGTGCCAGTAGTCTCCGCGGAGGCGGAAACACCGGGGAGCTGTTTTTT.

This CDR3 reads CASSPAGLSGNTIYF. In DNA, the CDR3 is TGCGCCAGCAGCCCCGCCGGACTCTCTGGAAACACCATATATTTT. This chain joins TRBV5-1 and TRBJ1-3; D gene uncertain. V was pared by 4 bases and J by 0 bases, with 11 bases between. The CDR3 extends over 15 amino acids. CDR1 is SGHRS, CDR2 YFSETQ, per germline. The entire variable domain, with the rest obtained from reference TRBV5-1 and TRBJ1-3, is as follows: KAGVTQTPRYLIKTRGQQVTLSCSPISGHRSVSWYQQTPGQGLQFLFEYFSETQRNKGNFPGRFSGRQFSNSRSEMNVSTLELGDSALYLCASSPAGLSGNTIYFGEGSWLTVV.

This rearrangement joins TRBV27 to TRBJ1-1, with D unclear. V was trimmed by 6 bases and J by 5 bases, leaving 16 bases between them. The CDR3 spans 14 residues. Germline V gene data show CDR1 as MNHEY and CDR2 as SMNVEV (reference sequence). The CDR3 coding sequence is TGTGCCAGCAGCCCTGGGAGACCTGTGACTGAAGCTTTCTTT. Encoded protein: CASSPGRPVTEAFF.

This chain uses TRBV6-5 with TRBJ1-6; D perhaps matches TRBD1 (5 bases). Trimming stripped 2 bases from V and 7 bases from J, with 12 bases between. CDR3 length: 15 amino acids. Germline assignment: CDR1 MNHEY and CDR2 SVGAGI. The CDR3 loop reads CASSYDQGTNSPLHF. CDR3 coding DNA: TGTGCCAGCAGTTACGATCAGGGTACCAATTCACCCCTCCACTTT.

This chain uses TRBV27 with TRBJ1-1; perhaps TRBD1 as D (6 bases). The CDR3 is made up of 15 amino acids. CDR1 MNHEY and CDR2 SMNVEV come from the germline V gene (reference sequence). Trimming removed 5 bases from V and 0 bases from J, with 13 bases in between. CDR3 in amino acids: CASSPPGQMNTEAFF. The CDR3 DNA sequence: TGTGCCAGCAGTCCCCCGGGACAAATGAACACTGAAGCTTTCTTT.